This TCR beta chain was profiled in a study of T cell responses to AZD1222 COVID-19 vaccine. The study, taken as a whole, reports: Repertoire sampling occurred only after the peak T cell response. Compared with day 0, the breadth and depth of the Spike-specific TCR repertoire rose significantly after two doses of AZD1222. Clonal diversity was possibly underestimated; the donors were predominantly white British and more often female. Nearly half of spike-specific TCRs reportedly target variant regions that are unmutated in the B.1.351 and B.1.1.7 variants.

Sequencing used immunoSEQ multiplex PCR; TCRdb keeps in-frame clones, though not all of them. The sample records tens of thousands of clones, around nine tenths being singletons. This clone was found once. Antigen unknown. CDR1 MGHDK and CDR2 SYGVNS come from the germline V gene. V shed 3 bases and J shed 7 bases, with 13 bases lying between them. This CDR3 has 13 amino acids. This clonotype was sampled from an adult in good health. The chain couples TRBV25-1 to TRBJ2-7; D tentatively fits TRBD1 or TRBD2 (5 bases each). This material consisted of peripheral blood, taken on day 0 of MenACWY control vaccination. CDR3 sequence (DNA): TGTGCCAGCAGTGACGGGACCCTTAGGGAGCAGTACTTC. Its protein product is CASSDGTLREQYF.